These T cell receptor beta chains were read from a single sample in a study of cytotoxic CD8 clonotypes in ibrutinib-treated CLL. TCRdb keeps only in-frame clones here, not all; method: immunoSEQ multiplex PCR. This sample has 160,000 or so clones; approximately 80% occur once, and the top ten carry about 4.3%. Sample: PBMCs, taken after 24 months of ibrutinib treatment. These receptors all come from a human donor with chronic lymphocytic leukemia. CDR3s include the opening cysteine and the closing phenylalanine or tryptophan. A D gene is named only where the DNA matches it firmly. Size tells how often a clone was seen (once, few, many) or the class of an expanded clone, and some rows leave it out.

v_call,clone_size,d_call,cdr3_aa
TRBV14,once,TRBD1,CASSQEWTGGEKLFF
TRBV1,once,NA,CTSSQDRPLTVPPQHF
TRBV7-2,NA,TRBD2,CASSLGLAGGNTGELFF
TRBV7-2,NA,NA,CASTDRVADSTDTQYF
TRBV19,NA,TRBD2,CASGGGALNEQFF
TRBV6-1,NA,TRBD1,CASSGQGYGNQPQHF
TRBV30,NA,NA,CAWSNGLTYNEQFF
TRBV2,NA,TRBD2,CASSEGGGARETQYF
TRBV18,NA,NA,CASLTAMEIGEQYF
TRBV14,few,TRBD2,CASSHPGLGTDTQYF
TRBV30,once,NA,CAWSWGANQPQHF
TRBV7-3,once,TRBD1,CASSWGTALNTGELFF
TRBV5-1,NA,TRBD2,CASSLAGEGQETQYF
TRBV7-9,NA,NA,CASSLGSSDTQYF
TRBV7-6,NA,TRBD1,CASSFGTGTYEQYF
TRBV30,NA,TRBD1,CAWSPGQGPRYEQYF
TRBV25-1,NA,NA,CASSELGTNEKLFF
TRBV10-3,NA,TRBD2,CAISGLAGIDTQYF
TRBV5-1,NA,TRBD1,CASITGDITNTGELFF
TRBV7-8,NA,NA,CASKRGRDTQYF
TRBV9,NA,NA,CASSAGLPFVDEQFF
TRBV5-8,NA,NA,CASSFLAGGILEQFF
TRBV6-5,NA,TRBD2,CASSYSTSSGRLQFF
TRBV7-2,NA,TRBD1,CASSSRTGGGNTIYF
TRBV7-8,NA,TRBD1,CASSLAGTAGYTF
TRBV2,NA,NA,CASGGNLGNQPQHF
TRBV5-5,NA,TRBD1,CASSFRQGLWEQYF
TRBV7-9,NA,NA,CASRRGVGDTQYF
TRBV7-2,NA,TRBD1,CASSLGGRGVEKLFF
TRBV6-6,NA,NA,CASRGGATLNEQFF
TRBV19,NA,NA,CASSQGSVVMNTEAFF
TRBV6-1,once,NA,CASSGELNQPQHF
TRBV5-8,once,NA,CASSLGLKRGGRNTEAFF
TRBV7-3,NA,TRBD1,CASSLITGGDYGYTF
TRBV5-6,NA,NA,CASSPPTGPYNSPLHF
TRBV14,NA,NA,CASSPLMGHWGLEAFF
TRBV19,NA,NA,CASSVEGHQNTEAFF
TRBV21-1,once,NA,CARHAGGGRIGNIQYF
TRBV19,NA,NA,CASSIVTGNTEAFF
TRBV7-9,NA,NA,CASSFEKGDEKLFF
TRBV25-1,NA,TRBD1,CASTVTGGAYGYTF
TRBV10-3,NA,NA,CAISGTEGYGYTF
TRBV19,NA,NA,CASSIGGPTGIQYF
TRBV12-5,NA,TRBD2,CASGLEVGLTDF
TRBV2,NA,NA,CASRGGDEQYF
TRBV30,few,NA,CAWTTGWAQPQHF
TRBV27,NA,NA,CASSLWASSASTDTQYF
TRBV18,NA,TRBD1,CASSPPGQNQPQHF
TRBV18,NA,NA,CASSPAAGRNSPLHF
TRBV7-3,NA,NA,CASSSDGLYNEQFF
TRBV5-4,NA,NA,CASSFNTYEQYF
TRBV9,NA,TRBD2,CASSVAGGFYEQYF
TRBV2,once,NA,CASSEAVLTVSYEQYF
TRBV28,NA,TRBD2,CASSSKLAGGGYEQYF
TRBV27,NA,NA,CASSPLPGKAFGGNEQFF
TRBV5-1,NA,NA,CASTKNTVNTEAFF